This T cell receptor (beta chain) was found in a study of cytomegalovirus exposure and HLA in healthy donors. The study ran its PCR with 60 Vbeta and 13 Jbeta primers. Assay: immunoSEQ multiplex PCR; the TCRdb copy retains only in-frame clones and omits some. Among about 180,000 clones listed, 77% were seen once. Sample: PBMCs. The TCR sequence derives from a woman aged 30 to 39 in good health and CMV-seropositive.

For the CDR3, the DNA is TGTGCCTGTACACCAGATAGCAATCAGCCCCAGCATTTT. This codes for CACTPDSNQPQHF. The chain employs TRBV30 and TRBJ1-5; D gene unclear. The CDR3 is 13 residues long. Per the germline V gene, CDR1 is GTSNPN and CDR2 is SVGIG (reference sequence). V gave up 6 bases and J gave up 0 bases, with 9 bases separating them.